This is a list of T cell receptor beta chains from one sample in a study of blood T cell repertoires in COVID-19. Data came from immunoSEQ multiplex PCR; TCRdb stores just in-frame clones and leaves some out. The sample includes roughly 200,000 clones, 90% of them seen just once. Sequenced sample: peripheral blood. These TCRs come from a man aged 45 to 65 with acute or convalescent COVID-19. Each CDR3 is given with its conserved first and last residue. Each record gives: clone size, V gene, D gene, J gene, CDR3 DNA, CDR3 protein. The D gene is left open where the match is weak. Clone size is given for some rows only: seen once, a few or many times, or a class if the clone is expanded.

abundance: once; v_gene: TRBV5-1; d_gene: TRBD2; j_gene: TRBJ2-1; CDR3nt: TGCGCCAGCAGCCTCCGGACTAGCGGGGATAATGGTAATGAGCAGTTCTTC; CDR3aa: CASSLRTSGDNGNEQFF
abundance: .; v_gene: TRBV5-4; d_gene: TRBD1; j_gene: TRBJ1-2; CDR3nt: TGTGCCAGCAGCTTGTTACAGGGGGCTAACTATGGCTACACCTTC; CDR3aa: CASSLLQGANYGYTF
abundance: .; v_gene: TRBV4-1; d_gene: TRBD1; j_gene: TRBJ2-5; CDR3nt: TGCGCCAGCAGCCAAGACCGGGACAGCGCCGGGGAGACCCAGTACTTC; CDR3aa: CASSQDRDSAGETQYF
abundance: .; v_gene: TRBV6-5; d_gene: .; j_gene: TRBJ2-2; CDR3nt: TGTGCCAGCAGTCCGCGGACACTGGGGCTGTTTTTT; CDR3aa: CASSPRTLGLFF
abundance: .; v_gene: TRBV9; d_gene: TRBD2; j_gene: TRBJ2-2; CDR3nt: TGTGCCAGCAGCTCTCGTAGCGGGAGGGCCAAGGGCGGGGAGCTGTTTTTT; CDR3aa: CASSSRSGRAKGGELFF
abundance: .; v_gene: TRBV3-1/TRBV3-2; d_gene: .; j_gene: TRBJ1-5; CDR3nt: TGTGCCAGCAGCCAAGGTTTCTCGGAGGGCAATCAGCCCCAGCATTTT; CDR3aa: CASSQGFSEGNQPQHF
abundance: few; v_gene: TRBV7-3; d_gene: TRBD1; j_gene: TRBJ2-2; CDR3nt: TGTGCCAGCAGCTCACAGGGGGCCCACACCGGGGAGCTGTTTTTT; CDR3aa: CASSSQGAHTGELFF
abundance: .; v_gene: TRBV19; d_gene: TRBD1; j_gene: TRBJ1-1; CDR3nt: TGTGCCAGTAGTACCCCGGGACAGTTGGACACTGAAGCTTTCTTT; CDR3aa: CASSTPGQLDTEAFF
abundance: .; v_gene: TRBV5-5; d_gene: .; j_gene: TRBJ2-1; CDR3nt: TGTGCCAGCAACCTCGGGAATCGCTACAATGAGCAGTTCTTC; CDR3aa: CASNLGNRYNEQFF
abundance: once; v_gene: TRBV2; d_gene: .; j_gene: TRBJ2-2; CDR3nt: TGTGCCAGCAGGGCCGGGACACGTAAACGGGGGGAGCTGTTTTTT; CDR3aa: CASRAGTRKRGELFF
abundance: .; v_gene: TRBV7-8; d_gene: .; j_gene: TRBJ1-1; CDR3nt: TGTGCCAGCACCTTGATGGGGCAGGACACTGAAGCTTTCTTT; CDR3aa: CASTLMGQDTEAFF
abundance: few; v_gene: TRBV27; d_gene: TRBD1; j_gene: TRBJ2-7; CDR3nt: TGTGCCAGCAGTTCACCTCCGGGACAGAGATTGGACGAGCAGTACTTC; CDR3aa: CASSSPPGQRLDEQYF
abundance: .; v_gene: TRBV15; d_gene: .; j_gene: TRBJ2-3; CDR3nt: TGTGCCACCAGCAGAGATCGGGGAAGCACAGATACGCAGTATTTT; CDR3aa: CATSRDRGSTDTQYF
abundance: .; v_gene: TRBV28; d_gene: TRBD1; j_gene: TRBJ1-4; CDR3nt: TGTGCCAGCAGCCAGGGGGGTTTTGCAACTAATGAAAAACTGTTTTTT; CDR3aa: CASSQGGFATNEKLFF
abundance: once; v_gene: TRBV4-1; d_gene: TRBD1; j_gene: TRBJ2-3; CDR3nt: TGCGCCAGCAGCCAGTCGGGACAGGGCACAGATACGCAGTATTTT; CDR3aa: CASSQSGQGTDTQYF
abundance: .; v_gene: TRBV15; d_gene: TRBD2; j_gene: TRBJ2-2; CDR3nt: TGTGCCACCAGCAGAGACATCCGCGGGAGGGTCACCGGGGAGCTGTTTTTT; CDR3aa: CATSRDIRGRVTGELFF
abundance: .; v_gene: TRBV27; d_gene: .; j_gene: TRBJ1-2; CDR3nt: TGTGCCAGCAGTTTTTCCCCACGGTCCGGGGATGGCTACACCTTC; CDR3aa: CASSFSPRSGDGYTF
abundance: .; v_gene: TRBV7-2; d_gene: .; j_gene: TRBJ2-1; CDR3nt: TGTGCCAGCAGCTTAGTTAGCGCCACTTTATACAATGAGCAGTTCTTC; CDR3aa: CASSLVSATLYNEQFF
abundance: .; v_gene: TRBV12-3/TRBV12-4; d_gene: .; j_gene: TRBJ2-3; CDR3nt: TGTGCCAGCAGTCCCAAAGATACGCAGTATTTT; CDR3aa: CASSPKDTQYF
abundance: .; v_gene: TRBV7-2; d_gene: .; j_gene: TRBJ1-2; CDR3nt: TGTGCCAGCAGCTTAGACGGGTCGGGAGGCCTAAACTATGGCTACACCTTC; CDR3aa: CASSLDGSGGLNYGYTF
abundance: .; v_gene: TRBV27; d_gene: TRBD1; j_gene: TRBJ1-3; CDR3nt: TGTGCCAGCAGCTTGGTGGGACAGGGCTTTGGAAACACCATATATTTT; CDR3aa: CASSLVGQGFGNTIYF
abundance: .; v_gene: TRBV4-3; d_gene: .; j_gene: TRBJ1-2; CDR3nt: TGCGCCAGCAGCCAAACCCCCCCCGGACAGATCTCTTATGGCTACACCTTC; CDR3aa: CASSQTPPGQISYGYTF
abundance: .; v_gene: TRBV7-3; d_gene: .; j_gene: TRBJ2-5; CDR3nt: TGTGCCAGCAGCTTTACAGGGACAACGCAAGAGACCCAGTACTTC; CDR3aa: CASSFTGTTQETQYF
abundance: .; v_gene: TRBV11-3; d_gene: .; j_gene: TRBJ2-2; CDR3nt: TGTGCCAGCAGCTTAGAGTTTTATCGGACAGAGAACACCGGGGAGCTGTTTTTT; CDR3aa: CASSLEFYRTENTGELFF
abundance: .; v_gene: TRBV10-3; d_gene: TRBD1; j_gene: TRBJ2-5; CDR3nt: TGTGCCATCAGTGATATTGGACAGGGTCAAGAGACCCAGTACTTC; CDR3aa: CAISDIGQGQETQYF
abundance: .; v_gene: TRBV6-5; d_gene: TRBD1; j_gene: TRBJ1-5; CDR3nt: TGTGCCAGCAGTACTCGGGACAGGGGTATTCAGCCCCAGCATTTT; CDR3aa: CASSTRDRGIQPQHF
abundance: .; v_gene: TRBV28; d_gene: TRBD2; j_gene: TRBJ2-1; CDR3nt: TGTGCCAGCAGAGTCGGGACTAGCGGCTACAATGAGCAGTTCTTC; CDR3aa: CASRVGTSGYNEQFF
abundance: few; v_gene: TRBV4-1; d_gene: TRBD2; j_gene: TRBJ2-1; CDR3nt: TGCGCCAGCAGCCTCGGACTAGCGGGTAAAAATGAGCAGTTCTTC; CDR3aa: CASSLGLAGKNEQFF
abundance: .; v_gene: TRBV28; d_gene: .; j_gene: TRBJ1-6; CDR3nt: TGTGCCAGCAGTTTAGGGGGGACCGGTGATTCACCCCTCCACTTT; CDR3aa: CASSLGGTGDSPLHF
abundance: .; v_gene: TRBV3-1/TRBV3-2; d_gene: TRBD1; j_gene: TRBJ2-3; CDR3nt: TGTGCCAGCAGTTACCGGGACAGGCCTGAGGGCACAGATACGCAGTATTTT; CDR3aa: CASSYRDRPEGTDTQYF
abundance: .; v_gene: TRBV7-2; d_gene: .; j_gene: TRBJ1-5; CDR3nt: TGTGCCAGCAGCTTTCAACCTACAGGGTTGGTCAATCAGCCCCAGCATTTT; CDR3aa: CASSFQPTGLVNQPQHF
abundance: .; v_gene: TRBV9; d_gene: .; j_gene: TRBJ1-2; CDR3nt: TGTGCCAGCAGCGTAGGGGTTATCCACAGCCAGATTAACTATGGCTACACCTTC; CDR3aa: CASSVGVIHSQINYGYTF
abundance: .; v_gene: TRBV19; d_gene: TRBD2; j_gene: TRBJ2-4; CDR3nt: TGTGCCAGTAGTAACAATCCCCCCCGGCGGGGGGGCTCCGCGGACATTCAGTACTTC; CDR3aa: CASSNNPPRRGGSADIQYF
abundance: .; v_gene: TRBV3-1/TRBV3-2; d_gene: TRBD1; j_gene: TRBJ1-6; CDR3nt: TGTGCCAGCAGCCAGACAGGGGGTTTTAATTCACCCCTCCACTTT; CDR3aa: CASSQTGGFNSPLHF
abundance: .; v_gene: TRBV29-1; d_gene: .; j_gene: TRBJ1-2; CDR3nt: TGCAGCGTTTGGACATTTAACTATGGCTACACCTTC; CDR3aa: CSVWTFNYGYTF
abundance: once; v_gene: TRBV27; d_gene: .; j_gene: TRBJ1-2; CDR3nt: TGTGCCAGCAGTTCCGACCCTTCGGGGGGCTACACCTTC; CDR3aa: CASSSDPSGGYTF
abundance: .; v_gene: TRBV5-1; d_gene: .; j_gene: TRBJ1-5; CDR3nt: TGCGCCAGCAGCTTCGCCGGTAGCAATCAGCCCCAGCATTTT; CDR3aa: CASSFAGSNQPQHF
abundance: .; v_gene: TRBV3-1/TRBV3-2; d_gene: TRBD2; j_gene: TRBJ2-7; CDR3nt: TGTGCCAGCAGCATGAAAACTAGCGGGATAAGCTACGAGCAGTACTTC; CDR3aa: CASSMKTSGISYEQYF
abundance: .; v_gene: TRBV19; d_gene: .; j_gene: TRBJ1-1; CDR3nt: TGTGCCAGTAGTAGGGAAGGACTAAGGGAAGCTTTCTTT; CDR3aa: CASSREGLREAFF
abundance: .; v_gene: TRBV7-6; d_gene: TRBD1; j_gene: TRBJ2-1; CDR3nt: TGTGCCAGCAGCTTGACAGGGGAGCGCGATGAGCAGTTCTTC; CDR3aa: CASSLTGERDEQFF
abundance: .; v_gene: TRBV4-1; d_gene: .; j_gene: TRBJ2-1; CDR3nt: TGCGCCAGCAGCCAAGATCCCGATACGAGGCAGTTCTTC; CDR3aa: CASSQDPDTRQFF
abundance: .; v_gene: TRBV4-3; d_gene: TRBD1; j_gene: TRBJ1-2; CDR3nt: TGCGCCAGCAGCCAAGATGTGGACAGGGGTCGAGGCTACACCTTC; CDR3aa: CASSQDVDRGRGYTF
abundance: .; v_gene: TRBV11-2; d_gene: TRBD2; j_gene: TRBJ2-1; CDR3nt: TGTGCCAGCAGCCTAGCGGTGAGTGGTAGTGAGCAGTTCTTC; CDR3aa: CASSLAVSGSEQFF
abundance: .; v_gene: TRBV14; d_gene: .; j_gene: TRBJ1-2; CDR3nt: TGTGCCAGCAGCCAAGCGATGAACAGGGATGACTATGGCTACACCTTC; CDR3aa: CASSQAMNRDDYGYTF
abundance: .; v_gene: TRBV28; d_gene: .; j_gene: TRBJ2-7; CDR3nt: TGTGCCAGCAGTTTATCTTTCTATGAGCAGTACTTC; CDR3aa: CASSLSFYEQYF
abundance: once; v_gene: TRBV30; d_gene: .; j_gene: TRBJ1-2; CDR3nt: TGTGCCTGGAGTAGGGACACCCTCTTCGGGGGCTACACCTTC; CDR3aa: CAWSRDTLFGGYTF
abundance: .; v_gene: TRBV7-9; d_gene: .; j_gene: TRBJ1-2; CDR3nt: TGTGCCAGCAGCTTGGGGCAGGGAGGGGTAGATGGCTACACCTTC; CDR3aa: CASSLGQGGVDGYTF
abundance: .; v_gene: TRBV5-4; d_gene: .; j_gene: TRBJ1-4; CDR3nt: TGTGCCAGCAGCTCGGGAACAACTAATGAAAAACTGTTTTTT; CDR3aa: CASSSGTTNEKLFF
abundance: .; v_gene: TRBV5-4; d_gene: .; j_gene: TRBJ1-4; CDR3nt: TGTGCCAGCAGCGCCGGGACAACCCCTTCTACAACTAATGAAAAACTGTTTTTT; CDR3aa: CASSAGTTPSTTNEKLFF
abundance: .; v_gene: TRBV9; d_gene: .; j_gene: TRBJ2-1; CDR3nt: TGTGCCAGCAGCGTAGGTCCCGGGAAACAGGGTTACAATGAGCAGTTCTTC; CDR3aa: CASSVGPGKQGYNEQFF
abundance: .; v_gene: TRBV27; d_gene: .; j_gene: TRBJ1-2; CDR3nt: TGTGCCAGCAGTCTTGCAGGCCCCTATGGCTACACCTTC; CDR3aa: CASSLAGPYGYTF